A single sample is the source of the 18 T cell receptor beta chains below, sequenced in a study of cytomegalovirus exposure and HLA in healthy donors. The PCR used 60 Vbeta and 13 Jbeta primers. The repertoire was sequenced with immunoSEQ multiplex PCR; TCRdb's copy has only in-frame clones and lacks some. The sample holds some 70,000 clones, roughly 83% seen once. The sample consisted of PBMCs. These receptors were collected from a woman in her 50s in good health and CMV-seronegative.

The V call is TRBV9, the J call TRBJ2-2; 7 bases match TRBD2. The V gene's germline CDR1 is SGDLS and CDR2 YYNGEE. Germline trimming cut 7 bases from V and 4 bases from J; bases unmatched to any gene: 10. The CDR3 sequence is 15 residues long. The CDR3 DNA reads as TGTGCCAGCCAGAGGGAGGGCCGGGTCACCGGGGAGCTGTTTTTT. Translated, it gives CASQREGRVTGELFF.

The chain couples TRBV18 to TRBJ1-3; tentative D call: TRBD1 (5 bases). V was pared by 3 bases and J by 0 bases, with 12 bases between. Germline V CDR1 and CDR2: KGHSH, LQKENI. The CDR3 covers 16 residues. The CDR3 region has the DNA TGTGCCAGCTCACCCTCCCAGGGCATCTCTGGAAACACCATATATTTT. Translated, it gives CASSPSQGISGNTIYF. Together with reference TRBV18 and TRBJ1-3, the CDR3 gives the full variable domain: NAGVMQNPRHLVRRRGQEARLRCSPMKGHSHVYWYRQLPEEGLKFMVYLQKENIIDESGMPKERFSAEFPKEGPSILRIQQVVRGDSAAYFCASSPSQGISGNTIYFGEGSWLTVV.

This clone was observed once. The chain has TRBV2 and TRBJ1-1; 7 bases are shared with TRBD1. Germline assignment: CDR1 SNHLY and CDR2 FYNNEI. Trimming at V came to 5 bases and at J to 7 bases, leaving 4 bases not matched to a gene. CDR3 length: 12 residues. CDR3 DNA: TGTGCCAGCAGTTCCGGGACAGTTGAAGCTTTCTTT. This codes for CASSSGTVEAFF.

The chain carries TRBV6-5 and TRBJ2-2; maybe TRBD2 (5 bases). V was cut by 6 bases and J by 4 bases, with 15 bases left in between. This CDR3 is built from 15 residues. Germline V gives CDR1 MNHEY, CDR2 SVGAGI. CDR3 in amino acids: CASSRPGGTTGELFF. The CDR3 DNA is TGTGCCAGCAGCCGCCCCGGAGGTACCACCGGGGAGCTGTTTTTT.

This clone was recorded a few times. The chain recombines TRBV27 with TRBJ1-4; 11 positions agree with TRBD1. CDR1 is MNHEY, CDR2 SMNVEV, per germline (reference sequence). This CDR3 region has 14 residues. V lost 8 bases, J lost 7 bases, and 6 bases stayed unmatched. Here the CDR3 reads CASGQGARGEKLFF. CDR3 bases: TGTGCCAGCGGACAGGGGGCGCGGGGTGAAAAACTGTTTTTT.

The V and J genes are TRBV9 and TRBJ1-1, with D possibly TRBD1 on 6 matching bases. The CDR3 consists of 14 residues. Germline V gene sequence: CDR1 SGDLS, CDR2 YYNGEE. Deletions cut 0 bases from V and 6 bases from J, with 12 bases between. The CDR3, as DNA: TGTGCCAGCAGCGTAGGTACAGGGTACGCTGAAGCTTTCTTT. It encodes CASSVGTGYAEAFF.

This clone has more than one count but fewer than ten. The chain employs TRBV28 and TRBJ2-7, with 7 nucleotides matching TRBD1. V lost 6 bases to trimming and J lost 5 bases; unmatched junction nucleotides: 7. The CDR3 length is 13 residues. CDR1 and CDR2 from the germline V gene are MDHEN and SYDVKM. For the CDR3, the DNA is TGTGCCAGCAGCCAAAGACAGGGCCACGAGCAGTACTTC. The encoded protein is CASSQRQGHEQYF.

The chain has TRBV4-3 and TRBJ2-1, with TRBD1 as a possible D gene (6 bases). This CDR3 is built from 17 residues. V was clipped by 0 bases and J by 0 bases, with 12 bases between them. Germline V gene lookup returns CDR1 LGHNA and CDR2 YSLEER. The DNA of the CDR3 is TGCGCCAGCAGCCAAGACAAAGGGGGATGCTCCTACAATGAGCAGTTCTTC. This encodes CASSQDKGGCSYNEQFF.

The chain joins TRBV5-1 to TRBJ2-2; 8 bases match TRBD1. The CDR3 is 17 amino acids. The V gene's germline CDR1 is SGHRS and CDR2 YFSETQ. V was pared by 0 bases and J by 5 bases, with 9 bases of the junction left unmatched. Here the CDR3 reads CASSLARTGMRTGELFF. For the CDR3, the DNA is TGCGCCAGCAGCTTGGCTAGGACAGGGATGAGGACCGGGGAGCTGTTTTTT.

CDR3 nucleotides: TGTGCCAGCAGTTCGTGGCTCAGCTACAATGAGCAGTTCTTC. This encodes CASSSWLSYNEQFF. The J gene is TRBJ2-1, the V gene TRBV27; D call uncertain. The CDR3 totals 14 residues. V was trimmed by 4 bases and J by 3 bases, leaving 10 bases between them. Germline CDR1 is MNHEY and CDR2 is SMNVEV (reference sequence).

This clone was counted a single time. The chain combines TRBV15 with TRBJ2-7; no clear D. The CDR3 runs to 16 residues. V lost 3 bases to trimming and J lost 0 bases, with 15 bases between them. Germline CDR1 and CDR2: LNHNV and YYDKDF (reference sequence). The CDR3 nucleotides read TGTGCCACCAGCAGCCTGACCCCGGGTCACTCCTACGAGCAGTACTTC. Residues: CATSSLTPGHSYEQYF. Looking up the rest from reference TRBV15 and TRBJ2-7 gives the full variable domain: DAMVIQNPRYQVTQFGKPVTLSCSQTLNHNVMYWYQQKSSQAPKLLFHYYDKDFNNEADTPDNFQSRRPNTSFCFLDIRSPGLGDTAMYLCATSSLTPGHSYEQYFGPGTRLTVT.

The V and J genes are TRBV6-5 and TRBJ1-5, with D tentatively TRBD1 (5 bases). V lost 8 bases, J lost 7 bases, and 15 bases lay in between. Germline-derived CDR1 and CDR2 are MNHEY and SVGAGI. There are 13 residues in the CDR3. The CDR3 DNA is TGTGCCAGCGGCAGGGCCCCCGGGCAGCCCCAGCATTTT. It translates to CASGRAPGQPQHF.

The V call is TRBV6-5, the J call TRBJ1-3, with D perhaps TRBD1 (5 bases). The germline V gene has CDR1 MNHEY and CDR2 SVGAGI. CDR3 size: 16 residues. V lost 4 bases and J lost 0, with 13 bases in between. The CDR3 region has the DNA TGTGCCAGCAGTTCAGGGCAGGGTGGCTCTGGAAACACCATATATTTT. Encoded protein: CASSSGQGGSGNTIYF.

With regard to this clone: Other DNA sequences in the same sample also yield this CDR3. The chain combines TRBV4-2 with TRBJ2-3; D perhaps matches TRBD2 (5 bases). The CDR3 is 17 amino acids. CDR1 and CDR2 from the germline V gene are LGHNA and YNFKEQ. Trimming left V 0 bases short and J 0 bases short, with 13 bases between. Here the CDR3 DNA reads TGTGCCAGCAGCCAAGATCTTGGTCGGGATAGCACAGATACGCAGTATTTT. It yields the protein CASSQDLGRDSTDTQYF.

V is TRBV4-3 and J is TRBJ2-7; 9 nucleotides match TRBD1. CDR1 is LGHNA, CDR2 YSLEER, per germline. This CDR3 is 12 amino acids long. Losses at the gene ends were 3 bases for V and 13 bases for J; bases not matched to a gene: 7. CDR3 nucleotides: TGCGCCAGCAGCCATCAAACAGGGGGCCAATACGTC. Encoded protein: CASSHQTGGQYV.

The rearrangement links TRBV5-1 to TRBJ2-3; TRBD2 agrees at 7 bases. After removal of 8 bases from V and 4 bases from J, the junction contained 16 bases not matched to a gene. The germline V gene encodes CDR1 SGHRS and CDR2 YFSETQ. The CDR3 has 16 residues. The CDR3 DNA sequence: TGCGCCAGTTGTCCTGCAGCGTGCGGGAGCGCAGATACGCAGTATTTT. Translating it yields CASCPAACGSADTQYF.

The chain links TRBV9 to TRBJ2-1; 7 bases align to TRBD2. Looked up from germline, CDR1 is SGDLS and CDR2 is YYNGEE. The CDR3 is 16 amino acids. J gave up 4 bases and V 0 bases, and 7 bases lay outside the gene matches. The CDR3 loop is CASSVEGRGSYNEQFF. DNA for the CDR3: TGTGCCAGCAGCGTAGAGGGGAGGGGCTCATACAATGAGCAGTTCTTC.

Only one count was recorded for this clone. The chain employs TRBV7-9 and TRBJ1-6, with a weak D call TRBD1 (5 bases). Trimming removed 4 bases at V and 7 bases at J, with 14 bases between. Germline CDR1 reads SEHNR; CDR2 reads FQNEAQ (reference sequence). The CDR3 is made up of 15 amino acids. The CDR3 nucleotides read TGTGCCAGCAGCTCACCGGGACTGACGAATTCACCCCTCCACTTT. This encodes CASSSPGLTNSPLHF.